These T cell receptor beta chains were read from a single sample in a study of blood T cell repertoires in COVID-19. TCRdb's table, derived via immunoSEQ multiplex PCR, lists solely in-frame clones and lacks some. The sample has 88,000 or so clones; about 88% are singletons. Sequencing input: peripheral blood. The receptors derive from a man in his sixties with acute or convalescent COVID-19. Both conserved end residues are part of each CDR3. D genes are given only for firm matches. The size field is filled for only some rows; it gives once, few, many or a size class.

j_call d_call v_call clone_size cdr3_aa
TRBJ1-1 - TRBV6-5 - CASSYSLGGTEAFF
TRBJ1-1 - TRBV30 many CILYRDGTEAFF
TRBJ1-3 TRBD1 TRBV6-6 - CASRPLIGQVKNTIYF
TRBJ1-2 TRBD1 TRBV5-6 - CASRAGTGSRGYTF
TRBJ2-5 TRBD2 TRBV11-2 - CASSLNRLAGGGETQYF
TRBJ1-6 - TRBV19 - CATQDYMSSPLHF
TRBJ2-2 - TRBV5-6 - CASSHVGGGAATGELFF
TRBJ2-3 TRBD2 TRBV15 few CATSRERVAGLPTDTQYF
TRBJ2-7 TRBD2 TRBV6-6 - CASRSLLAGVPYEQYF
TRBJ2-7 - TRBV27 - CASSLYSGLSSYEQYF
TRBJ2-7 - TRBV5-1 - CASSLGKTGEQYF
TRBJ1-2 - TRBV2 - CASMAGYGYTF
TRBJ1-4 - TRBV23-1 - CASSQSGGREKLFF
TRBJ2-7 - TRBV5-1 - CASKEGSVGEQYF
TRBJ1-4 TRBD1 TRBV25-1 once CASRDRVQEKLFF
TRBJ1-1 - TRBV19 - CASSIRLSNTEAFF
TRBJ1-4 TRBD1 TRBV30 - CAWSRYRGVANEKLFF
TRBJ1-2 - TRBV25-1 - CASSDRGQSSYTF
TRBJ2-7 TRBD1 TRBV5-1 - CASSPWTGGIDYEQYF
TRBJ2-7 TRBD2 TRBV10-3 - CAIAGTSPREQYF
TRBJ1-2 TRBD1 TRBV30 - CAWSPQGRNGYTF
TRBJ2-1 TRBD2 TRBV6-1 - CASSADLAGGGNEQFF
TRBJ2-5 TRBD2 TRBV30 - CAWSTGTRETQYF
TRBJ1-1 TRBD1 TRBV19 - CATSASRRQGGGTEAFF
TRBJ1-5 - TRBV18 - CASSPPTTGWGNQPQHF
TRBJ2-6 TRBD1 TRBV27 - CASSWGQGPSGANVLTF
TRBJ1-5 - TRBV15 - CATSRERTEKLDF
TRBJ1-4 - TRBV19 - CASRRTGIVATNEKLFF
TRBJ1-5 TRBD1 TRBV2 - CASRGDRVSQPQHF